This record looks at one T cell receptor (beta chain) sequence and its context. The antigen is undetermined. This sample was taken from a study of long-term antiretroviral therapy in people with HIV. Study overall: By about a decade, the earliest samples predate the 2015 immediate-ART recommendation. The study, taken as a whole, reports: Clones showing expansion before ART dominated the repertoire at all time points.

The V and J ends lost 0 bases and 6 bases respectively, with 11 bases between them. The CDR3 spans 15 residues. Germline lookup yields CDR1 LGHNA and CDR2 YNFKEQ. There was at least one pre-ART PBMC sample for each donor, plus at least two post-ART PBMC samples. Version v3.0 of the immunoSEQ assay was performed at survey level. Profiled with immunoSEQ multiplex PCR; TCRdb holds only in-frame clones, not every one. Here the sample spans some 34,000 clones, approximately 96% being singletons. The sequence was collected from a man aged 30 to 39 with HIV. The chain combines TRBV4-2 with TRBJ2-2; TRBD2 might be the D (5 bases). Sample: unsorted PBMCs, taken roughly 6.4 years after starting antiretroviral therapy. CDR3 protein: CASSQDTGIPGELFF. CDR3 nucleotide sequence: TGTGCCAGCAGCCAAGACACGGGGATTCCCGGGGAGCTGTTTTTT.